These T cell receptor beta chains were read from a single sample in a study of cytomegalovirus exposure and HLA in healthy donors. Sequencing was performed with immunoSEQ multiplex PCR; in TCRdb, only in-frame clones are kept and a portion is missing. The sample records about 120,000 clones, 79% being singletons. The material sequenced was PBMCs. The origin of the receptors is a young man in good health and CMV-seronegative. CDR3s include the opening cysteine and the closing phenylalanine or tryptophan. A D gene is named only where the DNA matches it firmly. Rows give clone size only sometimes, using once, few, many, or a class for an expanded clone.

-	TRBV5-1	-	TRBJ2-2	TGCGCCAGCAGCTTAGGGGTGAACACCGGGGAGCTGTTTTTT	CASSLGVNTGELFF
TRBD1	TRBV30	-	TRBJ1-2	TGTGCCTGGAGTAAGAAGCCAGGGGGTGGCTACACCTTC	CAWSKKPGGGYTF
-	TRBV29-1	-	TRBJ2-3	TGCAGCGTTGATTCGACGGGACAATCTAGCACAGATACGCAGTATTTT	CSVDSTGQSSTDTQYF
TRBD1	TRBV28	-	TRBJ2-5	TGTGCCAGCAGTTTCCTGGGACAGGGGGGAGAGACCCAGTACTTC	CASSFLGQGGETQYF
-	TRBV19	-	TRBJ1-5	TGTGCCAGTAGTATCCTGGGCGAGGGGGATTGGGGTCAGCCCCAGCATTTT	CASSILGEGDWGQPQHF
-	TRBV6-5	once	TRBJ2-3	TGTGCCAGCAGTTACTTACTAGGATATCCAGATACGCAGTATTTT	CASSYLLGYPDTQYF
TRBD1	TRBV6-1	-	TRBJ1-5	TGTGCCAGCAGATCTCAGGGGGACAGCAATCAGCCCCAGCATTTT	CASRSQGDSNQPQHF
TRBD1	TRBV30	few	TRBJ2-7	TGTGCCGGTGACAGGGGTGGAAGCTCCTACGAGCAGTACTTC	CAGDRGGSSYEQYF
-	TRBV25-1	-	TRBJ2-3	TGTGCCAGCAGGTGGGCAGACACAGATACGCAGTATTTT	CASRWADTDTQYF
-	TRBV28	-	TRBJ2-7	TGTGCCAGCAGTGGAGCAGGGGTCACCTCCTACGAGCAGTACTTC	CASSGAGVTSYEQYF
-	TRBV18	-	TRBJ2-7	TGTGCCAGCTCACCAAGGCAGGCCTACGAGCAGTACTTC	CASSPRQAYEQYF
TRBD1	TRBV6-5	few	TRBJ1-2	TGTGCCAGCAGTAGTGGACAGGATCAGAACTATGGCTACACCTTC	CASSSGQDQNYGYTF
TRBD1	TRBV6-5	-	TRBJ1-5	TGTGCCAGCAGGGGTCTGGGACAGAGCTATCAGCCCCAGCATTTT	CASRGLGQSYQPQHF